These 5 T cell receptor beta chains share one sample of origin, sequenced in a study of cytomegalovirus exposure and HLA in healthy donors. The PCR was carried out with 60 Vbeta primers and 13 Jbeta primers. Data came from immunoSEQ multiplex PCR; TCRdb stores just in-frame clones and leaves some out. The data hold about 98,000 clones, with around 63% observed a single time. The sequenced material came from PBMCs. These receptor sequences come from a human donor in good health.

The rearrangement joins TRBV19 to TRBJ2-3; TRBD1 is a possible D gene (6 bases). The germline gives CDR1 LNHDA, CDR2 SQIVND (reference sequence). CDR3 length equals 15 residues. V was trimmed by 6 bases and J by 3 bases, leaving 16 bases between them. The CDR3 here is CASRARGRETDTQYF. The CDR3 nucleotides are TGTGCCAGTAGAGCCAGGGGTCGAGAGACAGATACGCAGTATTTT. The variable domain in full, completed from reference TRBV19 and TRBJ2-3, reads DGGITQSPKYLFRKEGQNVTLSCEQNLNHDAMYWYRQDPGQGLRLIYYSQIVNDFQKGDIAEGYSVSREKKESFPLTVTSAQKNPTAFYLCASRARGRETDTQYFGPGTRLTVL.

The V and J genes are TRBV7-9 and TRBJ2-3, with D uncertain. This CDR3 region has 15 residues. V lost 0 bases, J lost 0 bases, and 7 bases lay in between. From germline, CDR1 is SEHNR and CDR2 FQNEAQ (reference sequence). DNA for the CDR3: TGTGCCAGCAGCTTAGCGCTCAGAAGCACAGATACGCAGTATTTT. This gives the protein CASSLALRSTDTQYF.

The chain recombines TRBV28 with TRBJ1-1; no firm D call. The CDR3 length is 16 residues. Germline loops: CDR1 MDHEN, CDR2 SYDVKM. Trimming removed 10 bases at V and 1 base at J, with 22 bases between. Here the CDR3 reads CATQILFRVGNTEAFF. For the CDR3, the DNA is TGTGCCACTCAAATTTTATTCCGGGTGGGGAACACTGAAGCTTTCTTT.

In DNA, the CDR3 is TGCAGCGTTGAACAGGGGGCTGTCGAATGGGAGGAAGCTTTCTTT. Amino acid sequence: CSVEQGAVEWEEAFF. The chain carries TRBV29-1 and TRBJ1-1, with 8 bases lining up with TRBD1. From germline, CDR1 is SQVTM and CDR2 ANQGSEA. Unmatched junction bases numbered 13, after V lost 2 bases and J lost 8 bases. CDR3 length: 15 amino acids.

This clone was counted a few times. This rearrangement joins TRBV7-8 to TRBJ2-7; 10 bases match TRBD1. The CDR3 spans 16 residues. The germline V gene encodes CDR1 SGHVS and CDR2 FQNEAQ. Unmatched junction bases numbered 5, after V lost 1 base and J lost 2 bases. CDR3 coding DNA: TGTGCCAGCAGCTTAGGATCCGGGACAGGGGCCTACGAGCAGTACTTC. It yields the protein CASSLGSGTGAYEQYF.